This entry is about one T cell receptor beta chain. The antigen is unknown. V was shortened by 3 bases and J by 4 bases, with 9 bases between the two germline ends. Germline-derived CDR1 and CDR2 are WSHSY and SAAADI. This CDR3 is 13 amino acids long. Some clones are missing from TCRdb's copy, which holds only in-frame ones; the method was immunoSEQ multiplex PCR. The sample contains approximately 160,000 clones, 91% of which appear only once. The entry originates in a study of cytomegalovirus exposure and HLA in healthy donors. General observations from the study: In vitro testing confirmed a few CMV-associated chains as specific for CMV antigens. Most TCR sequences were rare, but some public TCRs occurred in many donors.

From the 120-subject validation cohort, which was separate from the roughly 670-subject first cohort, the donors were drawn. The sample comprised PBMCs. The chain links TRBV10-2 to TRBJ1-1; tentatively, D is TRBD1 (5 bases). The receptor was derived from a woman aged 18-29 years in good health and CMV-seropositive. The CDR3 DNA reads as TGCGCCAGCAGTGACGGCAGGGTCACTGAAGCTTTCTTT. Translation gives CASSDGRVTEAFF.